This TCR beta chain was recorded in a study of T-cell reconstitution after alpha-beta-depleted transplantation in children. This CDR3 is built from 11 residues. Germline CDR1 is MDHEN and CDR2 is SYDVKM. V was pared by 4 bases and J by 9 bases, with 10 bases between. Unique molecular identifiers featured in how the TCRbeta library was prepared. One entry per CDR3 protein results from TCRdb running MiXCR on the PCR reads. The sample carries hundreds of thousands of distinct CDR3 sequences, around 14% recorded once. This clonotype turned up a few times. Its target is unknown. Broader study findings: Counts and diversity of T cells one year after transplant came mostly from newly produced T cells. The study reportedly traced alpha-beta T cells about two months after transplant to several hundred expanded graft clones. The high TCRbeta diversity at day 60 in some patients came from surviving recipient T cells and thymic progenitors.

This clonotype was obtained from a girl aged 2-10 years with congenital amegakaryocytic thrombocytopenia, due to receive a stem cell transplant. V and J are TRBV28 and TRBJ2-7; D is ambiguous. This material consisted of PBMCs, taken before TCRalphabeta/CD19-depleted stem cell transplant. CDR3 sequence reads: CASSSAPGQYF. The DNA of the CDR3 is TGTGCCAGCAGTTCAGCACCGGGGCAGTACTTC.